The 28 T cell receptor beta chains given below trace back to one sample, sequenced in a study of cytomegalovirus exposure and HLA in healthy donors. This table comes from immunoSEQ multiplex PCR, and its TCRdb copy is limited to in-frame clones, with some not included. Here the sample spans roughly 50,000 clones, 93% being singletons. The sample consisted of PBMCs. The receptors were sampled from a woman under 30 in good health and CMV-seropositive.

This rearrangement joins TRBV5-4 to TRBJ2-1; D perhaps matches TRBD2 (5 bases). The CDR3 loop spans 13 amino acids. Germline lookup yields CDR1 SGHNT and CDR2 YYREEE (reference sequence). Trimming pared 6 bases from V and 6 bases from J, leaving 13 bases between. CDR3 residues: CASTGGAANEQFF. CDR3 coding DNA: TGTGCCAGCACCGGAGGTGCGGCCAATGAGCAGTTCTTC.

This clone showed up just once. The chain is built from TRBV15 and TRBJ1-3, with D hard to call. The CDR3 runs 14 residues. Germline V gene sequence: CDR1 LNHNV, CDR2 YYDKDF (reference sequence). The V and J ends lost 3 bases and 3 bases respectively, with 9 bases between them. The CDR3 here is CATSREGGGNTIYF. CDR3 DNA sequence: TGTGCCACCAGCAGGGAGGGAGGTGGAAACACCATATATTTT.

This chain connects TRBV15 to TRBJ1-2, with a tentative D call TRBD1 (5 bases). Trimming pared 0 bases from V and 8 bases from J, leaving 25 bases between. The CDR3 contains 18 residues. In germline, CDR1 is LNHNV, CDR2 YYDKDF (reference sequence). CDR3 residues: CATSRDNLLHARKGGYTF. CDR3 DNA: TGTGCCACCAGCAGAGATAACCTACTACACGCCCGGAAGGGGGGCTACACCTTC.

J is TRBJ2-5 and V is TRBV29-1; D is unclear. The germline gives CDR1 SQVTM, CDR2 ANQGSEA. The V end was cut by 8 bases, the J end by 2 bases, with 9 bases between. There are 11 residues in the CDR3. In nucleotides, the CDR3 is TGCAGCATACAGAGACAAGAGACCCAGTACTTC. Amino acids: CSIQRQETQYF.

This sequence joins TRBV27 and TRBJ2-3; D might be TRBD2 (6 bases). The germline V gene has CDR1 MNHEY and CDR2 SMNVEV (reference sequence). The V and J ends lost 3 bases and 2 bases respectively, with 9 bases between them. CDR3 length: 14 residues. The CDR3 DNA reads TGTGCCAGCAGTTTGAGGGACTCCACAGATACGCAGTATTTT. Translating it yields CASSLRDSTDTQYF.

This clone appeared a single time. The chain carries TRBV4-1 and TRBJ2-5; D is unclear. Germline-derived CDR1 and CDR2 are MGHRA and YSYEKL. This CDR3 has 15 residues. Between the trimmed V and J ends, which lost 0 bases and 5 bases, there was a span of 13 bases. The CDR3 reads CASSQDGDPRETQYF. The CDR3 coding sequence is TGCGCCAGCAGCCAAGATGGAGACCCGCGGGAGACCCAGTACTTC.

V is TRBV19 and J is TRBJ1-5; tentatively, D is TRBD1 (6 bases). Germline V lookup: CDR1 LNHDA, CDR2 SQIVND (reference sequence). This CDR3 has 13 residues. V was pared by 5 bases and J by 4 bases, with 9 bases between. Written as DNA, the CDR3 is TGTGCCAGTAGTTTCGACAGGAATCAGCCCCAGCATTTT. It codes for CASSFDRNQPQHF.

The chain employs TRBV13 and TRBJ1-4, with 7 bases that match TRBD1. The CDR3 spans 16 residues. V shed 0 bases, J shed 7 bases, and the junction held 8 bases outside the gene matches. Per the germline V gene, CDR1 is PRHDT and CDR2 is FYEKMQ (reference sequence). The CDR3 DNA follows: TGTGCCAGCAGCTTAGGCCGACAGGGAATTTCTGAAAAACTGTTTTTT. This codes for CASSLGRQGISEKLFF.

V gene TRBV9 combines with J gene TRBJ1-6; tentatively, D is TRBD1 (6 bases). V lost 0 bases and J lost 7, with 11 bases in between. Germline CDR1 SGDLS, CDR2 YYNGEE. This CDR3 contains 15 residues. The CDR3 sequence is CASSVEGRGNSPLHF. CDR3 nucleotides: TGTGCCAGCAGCGTAGAGGGCAGGGGAAATTCACCCCTCCACTTT. Full variable domain (remainder filled in from reference TRBV9 and TRBJ1-6): DSGVTQTPKHLITATGQRVTLRCSPRSGDLSVYWYQQSLDQGLQFLIQYYNGEERAKGNILERFSAQQFPDLHSELNLSSLELGDSALYFCASSVEGRGNSPLHFGNGTRLTVT.

V is TRBV28 and J is TRBJ1-6, with TRBD1 matching over 8 bases. V shed 5 bases, J shed 3 bases, and the junction held 9 bases outside the gene matches. The CDR3 covers 17 residues. Germline-derived CDR1 and CDR2 are MDHEN and SYDVKM. Written as DNA, the CDR3 is TGTGCCAGCAGTCATAGACAGGGGCCCTACTATAATTCACCCCTCCACTTT. It translates to CASSHRQGPYYNSPLHF. The whole variable domain, remainder taken from reference TRBV28 and TRBJ1-6, is DVKVTQSSRYLVKRTGEKVFLECVQDMDHENMFWYRQDPGLGLRLIYFSYDVKMKEKGDIPEGYSVSREKKERFSLILESASTNQTSMYLCASSHRQGPYYNSPLHFGNGTRLTVT.

This chain joins TRBV11-3 and TRBJ1-6; D ambiguous. Germline CDR1 SGHNT, CDR2 YENEEA. Trimming stripped 5 bases from V and 6 bases from J, with 8 bases between. The CDR3 loop spans 13 amino acids. The CDR3 reads CASSPGGNSPLHF. CDR3 in DNA: TGTGCCAGCAGCCCCGGTGGTAATTCACCCCTCCACTTT.

This sequence joins TRBV7-9 and TRBJ1-2; 7 bases agree with TRBD1. The CDR3 length is 15 residues. Germline CDR1 and CDR2: SEHNR and FQNEAQ (reference sequence). Trimming cost V 7 bases and J 4 bases; bases outside gene matches: 12. In DNA form, the CDR3 reads TGTGCCAGCACCATTATGGGACAGAGATCCTATGGCTACACCTTC. Translation gives CASTIMGQRSYGYTF.

This chain joins TRBV19 and TRBJ2-7, with D possibly matching TRBD2 (5 bases). Germline assignment: CDR1 LNHDA and CDR2 SQIVND (reference sequence). The CDR3 has 14 amino acids. V was pared by 2 bases and J by 0 bases, with 8 bases between. The CDR3, as DNA: TGTGCCAGTAGTATAACGGGGAGCTCCTACGAGCAGTACTTC. It translates to CASSITGSSYEQYF.

The chain employs TRBV2 and TRBJ1-6; D remains ambiguous. Germline V gene data show CDR1 as SNHLY and CDR2 as FYNNEI. The CDR3 sequence is 15 residues long. With 6 bases removed from V and 0 bases from J, the gap between germline ends came to 9 bases. CDR3 DNA sequence: TGTGCCAGCAGAGTCGATAGCTCCTATAATTCACCCCTCCACTTT. It translates to CASRVDSSYNSPLHF.

This chain joins TRBV27 and TRBJ2-6; 7 bases line up with TRBD2. Losses at the gene ends were 4 bases for V and 0 bases for J; bases not matched to a gene: 3. Germline V gene sequence: CDR1 MNHEY, CDR2 SMNVEV (reference sequence). The CDR3 contains 16 residues. In nucleotides, the CDR3 is TGTGCCAGCAGTTGGGGGAGGGACTCTGGGGCCAACGTCCTGACTTTC. It yields the protein CASSWGRDSGANVLTF.

The chain uses TRBV5-1 and TRBJ2-7; 9 bases are a match to TRBD1. The V gene's germline CDR1 is SGHRS and CDR2 YFSETQ. The CDR3 covers 15 residues. V dropped 6 bases and J dropped 3; count of bases not matched to a gene: 10. CDR3 residues: CASTEQGAGNYEQYF. CDR3 DNA sequence: TGCGCCAGCACCGAACAGGGGGCCGGAAACTACGAGCAGTACTTC.

This chain links TRBV30 with TRBJ2-2, with 7 bases aligning to TRBD1. Germline V lookup: CDR1 GTSNPN, CDR2 SVGIG (reference sequence). J gave up 6 bases and V 8 bases, and 6 bases lay outside the gene matches. The CDR3 runs 12 residues. The CDR3 nucleotides read TGTGCCCTCGACAGGGTCGCCGGGGAGCTGTTTTTT. The encoded protein is CALDRVAGELFF.

The chain links TRBV4-1 to TRBJ2-2, with 9 bases lining up with TRBD1. This CDR3 has 16 residues. The V segment lost 2 bases and the J segment 6 bases; nucleotides outside the gene matches: 7. Germline lookup yields CDR1 MGHRA and CDR2 YSYEKL. Here the CDR3 DNA reads TGCGCCAGCAGCCAAACCGACAGGGGGTACCCCGGGGAGCTGTTTTTT. This sequence encodes CASSQTDRGYPGELFF.

The chain has TRBV28 and TRBJ2-5; D is perhaps TRBD1 (6 bases). Trimming cost V 2 bases and J 2 bases, with 18 bases left between them. The CDR3 has 17 residues. CDR1 is MDHEN and CDR2 is SYDVKM in the germline V gene. The CDR3 coding sequence is TGTGCCAGCAGTTTAGGCGACAGGTCCAAGTGGCAAGAGACCCAGTACTTC. It yields the protein CASSLGDRSKWQETQYF.

This chain links TRBV9 with TRBJ1-6, with 7 bases matching TRBD1. V shed 1 base, J shed 5 bases, and the junction held 3 bases outside the gene matches. Germline V CDR1 and CDR2: SGDLS, YYNGEE. CDR3 length: 15 amino acids. Written as DNA, the CDR3 is TGTGCCAGCAGCGTAAGACAGGGACATAATTCACCCCTCCACTTT. Encoded protein: CASSVRQGHNSPLHF.

The chain couples TRBV7-3 to TRBJ1-2, with D possibly matching TRBD1 (5 bases). The CDR3 has 13 amino acids. Between the trimmed V and J ends, which lost 0 bases and 8 bases, there was a span of 10 bases. Germline assignment: CDR1 SGHTA and CDR2 FQGTGA. CDR3 sequence (DNA): TGTGCCAGCAGCTTAACGGCAGGGCAGGGCTACACCTTC. Translation: CASSLTAGQGYTF. Variable domain in full (rest from reference TRBV7-3 and TRBJ1-2): GAGVSQTPSNKVTEKGKYVELRCDPISGHTALYWYRQSLGQGPEFLIYFQGTGAADDSGLPNDRFFAVRPEGSVSTLKIQRTERGDSAVYLCASSLTAGQGYTFGSGTRLTVV.

V gene TRBV10-3 combines with J gene TRBJ2-1; 7 bases are a match to TRBD2. This CDR3 comprises 17 residues. V shed 0 bases and J 0 bases; nucleotides not matched to a gene: 5. Per germline, CDR1 ENHRY and CDR2 SYGVKD. CDR3 nucleotides: TGTGCCATCAGTGAGTCATGGGGGGGAAGCTCCTACAATGAGCAGTTCTTC. As protein: CAISESWGGSSYNEQFF.

The V gene is TRBV11-2, the J gene TRBJ2-3; a possible D gene is TRBD1 (6 bases). The germline V gene has CDR1 SGHAT and CDR2 FQNNGV. V shed 5 bases and J shed 4 bases, with 13 bases lying between them. CDR3 length: 14 residues. The CDR3 spells CASSPRTAADTQYF. The CDR3 DNA follows: TGTGCCAGCAGCCCCCGGACAGCTGCAGATACGCAGTATTTT.

The chain carries TRBV10-1 and TRBJ2-5; D is unclear. V was trimmed by 0 bases and J by 6 bases, leaving 5 bases between them. CDR1 and CDR2 from the germline V gene are WNHNN and SYGVQD (reference sequence). This CDR3 is built from 12 residues. The CDR3 loop reads CASSESGQTQYF. CDR3 DNA sequence: TGCGCCAGCAGTGAGTCTGGCCAGACCCAGTACTTC.

The chain uses TRBV6-5 and TRBJ2-7; 9 nucleotides match TRBD2. The trim removed 2 bases at V and 1 base at J, leaving 3 bases unmatched. The CDR3 has 15 amino acids. Germline-derived CDR1 and CDR2 are MNHEY and SVGAGI. CDR3 in amino acids: CASSYRAGGSYEQYF. DNA for the CDR3: TGTGCCAGCAGTTACCGGGCGGGGGGGTCCTACGAGCAGTACTTC.

This chain links TRBV10-3 with TRBJ2-2, with no clear D. V was pared by 4 bases and J by 2 bases, with 14 bases between. Germline loops: CDR1 ENHRY, CDR2 SYGVKD. The CDR3 consists of 16 residues. The CDR3 DNA is TGTGCCATCAGTGGACCTTTTGGGCCCAACACCGGGGAGCTGTTTTTT. This codes for CAISGPFGPNTGELFF.

The chain recombines TRBV6-5 with TRBJ2-5, with D possibly being TRBD1 (5 bases). Germline CDR1 MNHEY, CDR2 SVGAGI. V was trimmed by 5 bases and J by 2 bases, leaving 12 bases between them. The CDR3 is 14 amino acids. CDR3 coding DNA: TGTGCCAGCAGTCCCCAGGGAATTCAAGAGACCCAGTACTTC. Translation: CASSPQGIQETQYF.

This clone has just one count. The V and J genes are TRBV9 and TRBJ2-5; 14 bases are a match to TRBD2. Trimming cost V 3 bases and J 4 bases; bases outside gene matches: 5. The germline V gene encodes CDR1 SGDLS and CDR2 YYNGEE. The CDR3 spans 16 residues. As DNA, the CDR3 is TGTGCCAGCAGCGGGGGACTAGCGGGGGTGGGAGAGACCCAGTACTTC. Its protein product is CASSGGLAGVGETQYF.